Listed here are 18 T cell receptor beta chains from one sample, sequenced in a study of molecular identifiers for immune sequencing clone quantification. TCRdb reanalysed the PCR reads using MiXCR and keeps one entry per CDR3 protein. The top ten hold around 0.84% of the sample, which has approximately 500,000 distinct CDR3 sequences, roughly a fifth seen once. The sequenced material came from naive CD8+ T cells from blood, with Jurkat cell RNA spiked in. The subset is: FACS-sorted CD8+CD4-CCR7+CD45RA+ naive T cells. These receptors originate from a human donor in good health. Some libraries in this study had Jurkat cell RNA spiked in.

This clonotype was detected a few times. The gene calls are TRBV12-3 or TRBV12-4 and TRBJ2-3; 8 bases map to TRBD1. This CDR3 is 18 amino acids long. J was trimmed by 0 bases and V by 4 bases; bases with no gene match: 12. This chain's CDR3 is CASSYPPGQGASTDTQYF. CDR3 in DNA: TGTGCCAGCAGTTACCCCCCCGGACAGGGTGCTAGCACAGATACGCAGTATTTT.

The table lists this clonotype with a count of one. This sequence may be a read error, since a much larger clone differs from it by one base. V is TRBV6-5 and J is TRBJ1-5; D might be TRBD1 (5 bases). V shed 5 bases and J shed 5 bases, with 13 bases lying between them. The CDR3 consists of 14 residues. Germline CDR1 reads MNHEY; CDR2 reads SVGAGI. DNA of the CDR3: TGTGCCAGCAGTCCATGGGGGGTGGATCAGCCCCAGCATTTT. Translation gives CASSPWGVDQPQHF.

This clonotype turned up a few times. The CDR3 DNA reads TGTGCCATCAGTGACCCCGTGGGGCAGGGCACTAGCACAGATACGCAGTATTTT. Its protein is CAISDPVGQGTSTDTQYF. The rearrangement links TRBV10-3 to TRBJ2-3; perhaps TRBD1 as D (5 bases). The germline V gene encodes CDR1 ENHRY and CDR2 SYGVKD. The length of the CDR3 is 18 residues. The ends were cut back, 3 bases at V and 0 bases at J, with 19 bases in the middle.

There are many counts of this clonotype. The rearrangement joins TRBV12-3 or TRBV12-4 to TRBJ2-7; no definite D call. Trimming took 2 bases from V and 4 from J, leaving 15 bases between them. CDR3 length: 15 residues. CDR3 loop: CASSLILAVEYEQYF. CDR3 sequence (DNA): TGTGCCAGCAGTTTAATTCTGGCTGTAGAGTACGAGCAGTACTTC.

This clonotype was counted ten times or more. The V gene is TRBV29-1, the J gene TRBJ2-3; no definite D call. V lost 5 bases, J lost 6 bases, and 6 bases lay in between. The CDR3 runs to 10 residues. Germline V gives CDR1 SQVTM, CDR2 ANQGSEA. For the CDR3, the DNA is TGCAGCGTTTCGCTGGATACGCAGTATTTT. Translating it yields CSVSLDTQYF.

This clonotype appeared many times. CDR3 amino acids: CSVILDRGHSYEQYF. DNA for the CDR3: TGCAGTGTTATATTAGACAGGGGTCACTCCTACGAGCAGTACTTC. The chain recombines TRBV20-1 with TRBJ2-7; TRBD1 aligns across 8 bases. CDR1 and CDR2 (germline): DFQATT, SNEGSKA (reference sequence). There are 15 residues in the CDR3. The V and J ends lost 7 bases and 0 bases, in that order; junction bases with no gene match: 11.

As concerns this clonotype: This may arise from a read error, as a much more abundant clone is one base away. The V gene is TRBV5-1, the J gene TRBJ2-5; 7 bases map to TRBD2. This CDR3 spans 17 amino acids. Germline values: CDR1 SGHRS, CDR2 YFSETQ. Trimming at V came to 0 bases and at J to 2 bases, leaving 10 bases not matched to a gene. CDR3 amino acids: CASSLGGQAGSQETQYF. CDR3 in DNA: TGCGCCAGCAGCTTGGGAGGACAAGCGGGAAGTCAAGAGACCCAGTACTTC.

This clonotype was counted many times. The V call is TRBV20-1, the J call TRBJ2-7, with a possible D match to TRBD2 (5 bases). The CDR3 extends over 11 amino acids. The V end lost 3 bases, the J end lost 9 bases, and 12 bases lay between the germline ends. Germline V gene sequence: CDR1 DFQATT, CDR2 SNEGSKA (reference sequence). This chain's CDR3 is CSARDFDGQYF. DNA for the CDR3: TGCAGTGCTAGGGACTTTGACGGGCAGTACTTC.

This clonotype was seen many times. The chain joins TRBV13 to TRBJ1-4; 9 nucleotides align to TRBD1. V gave up 5 bases and J gave up 3 bases; unmatched junction bases: 10. CDR1 PRHDT and CDR2 FYEKMQ come from the germline V gene (reference sequence). This CDR3 spans 17 amino acids. The CDR3 sequence is CASSQRGQGPSNEKLFF. CDR3 nucleotides: TGTGCCAGCAGCCAAAGGGGACAGGGACCTTCTAATGAAAAACTGTTTTTT.

This clonotype was seen ten or more times. The chain is built from TRBV25-1 and TRBJ2-3; D gene unclear. This CDR3 is built from 14 residues. Germline V gene sequence: CDR1 MGHDK, CDR2 SYGVNS. V lost 1 base to trimming and J lost 6 bases, with 11 bases between them. CDR3 in amino acids: CASSEFRASDTQYF. CDR3 nucleotide sequence: TGTGCCAGCAGTGAATTCAGAGCTTCCGATACGCAGTATTTT.

This clonotype was seen repeatedly, ten times or more. The chain employs TRBV20-1 and TRBJ2-2, with D perhaps TRBD1 (6 bases). With 3 bases removed from V and 5 bases from J, the gap between germline ends came to 22 bases. This CDR3 contains 17 residues. Germline values: CDR1 DFQATT, CDR2 SNEGSKA (reference sequence). The CDR3 here is CSASRLSVPQGTGELFF. The CDR3 DNA reads as TGCAGTGCTAGTCGGCTTAGCGTCCCCCAGGGGACCGGGGAGCTGTTTTTT.

This clonotype was picked up a small number of times. The chain links TRBV7-6 to TRBJ2-7, with D possibly TRBD2 on 7 matching bases. Between the trimmed V and J ends, which lost 9 bases and 2 bases, there was a span of 14 bases. CDR1 SGHVS and CDR2 FNYEAQ come from the germline V gene. CDR3 length: 13 amino acids. CDR3 nucleotide sequence: TGTGCCAGTGGAAGGGGGGGTGCCTACGAGCAGTACTTC. Amino acid sequence: CASGRGGAYEQYF. Combining the CDR3 with reference TRBV7-6 and TRBJ2-7 gives the whole variable domain GAGVSQSPRYKVTKRGQDVALRCDPISGHVSLYWYRQALGQGPEFLTYFNYEAQQDKSGLPNDRFSAERPEGSISTLTIQRTEQRDSAMYRCASGRGGAYEQYFGPGTRLTVT.

With respect to this clonotype: A much larger clonotype is one base distant, so this may be a read error. This chain connects TRBV12-3 or TRBV12-4 to TRBJ2-2; TRBD2 is a possible D gene (6 bases). The CDR3 runs to 15 residues. DNA for the CDR3: TGTGACAGCAATCTAGGCGGAGCGGGCACCGGGGAGCTGTTTTTT. The encoded protein is CDSNLGGAGTGELFF.

This clonotype was detected ten times or more. The chain carries TRBV6-5 and TRBJ2-1; 10 bases agree with TRBD1. The CDR3 extends over 14 amino acids. Germline V gene data show CDR1 as MNHEY and CDR2 as SVGAGI. V lost 5 bases to trimming and J lost 6 bases; unmatched junction nucleotides: 4. CDR3 sequence (DNA): TGTGCCAGCAGTCCGGACAGGGGGGCCAATGAGCAGTTCTTC. It specifies CASSPDRGANEQFF.

This clonotype was counted at least ten times. The chain carries TRBV29-1 and TRBJ2-7, with D hard to call. V was pared by 6 bases and J by 3 bases, with 15 bases between. Germline CDR1 is SQVTM and CDR2 is ANQGSEA. The CDR3 has 13 residues. The CDR3 reads CSVRFGPNYEQYF. The CDR3 DNA reads as TGCAGCGTCAGGTTTGGTCCGAACTACGAGCAGTACTTC.

This clonotype was picked up many times. The chain is built from TRBV28 and TRBJ1-2; D is unresolved. Per the germline V gene, CDR1 is MDHEN and CDR2 is SYDVKM. V was trimmed by 6 bases and J by 0 bases, leaving 11 bases between them. This CDR3 has 14 residues. The CDR3 DNA sequence: TGTGCCAGCAGCCCCCCCGGGGCTAACTATGGCTACACCTTC. It translates to CASSPPGANYGYTF.

The table lists this clonotype with many counts. CDR3 sequence reads: CASSLGAGSRRGEETQYF. The CDR3 DNA is TGTGCCAGCAGTTTGGGTGCGGGGTCCCGCCGGGGCGAAGAGACCCAGTACTTC. The chain joins TRBV12-3 or TRBV12-4 to TRBJ2-5, with D maybe TRBD2 (6 bases). The V end was cut by 3 bases, the J end by 3 bases, with 23 bases between. This CDR3 comprises 18 residues.

The sample holds many counts of this clonotype. CDR3 DNA sequence: TGTGCCAGCAGGTTGAGCATCACAGATACGCAGTATTTT. Protein sequence: CASRLSITDTQYF. The J gene is TRBJ2-3, the V gene TRBV25-1; D call uncertain. CDR1 and CDR2 (germline): MGHDK, SYGVNS. This CDR3 contains 13 residues. With 6 bases removed from V and 2 bases from J, the gap between germline ends came to 9 bases.